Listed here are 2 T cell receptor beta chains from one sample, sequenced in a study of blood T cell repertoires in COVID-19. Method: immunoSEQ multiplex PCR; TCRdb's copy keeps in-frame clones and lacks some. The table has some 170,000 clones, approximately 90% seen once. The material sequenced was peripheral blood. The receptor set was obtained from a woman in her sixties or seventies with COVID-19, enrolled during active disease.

The CDR3, as DNA: TGTGCCAGCAGTCAAGCTTCCGACACTGAAGCTTTCTTT. Translating gives CASSQASDTEAFF. The rearrangement joins TRBV7-3 to TRBJ1-1; no reliable D call. Germline V gene sequence: CDR1 SGHTA, CDR2 FQGTGA. Trimming shortened V by 6 bases and J by 3 bases, and 11 bases separated the two germline ends. CDR3 length equals 13 residues.

CDR3 nucleotide sequence: TGTGCCAGCAGCCAAAGACAGGGCACTAGCACAGATACGCAGTATTTT. Encoded protein: CASSQRQGTSTDTQYF. The rearrangement joins TRBV11-2 to TRBJ2-3; 7 nucleotides agree with TRBD1. The ends lost 5 bases at V and 0 bases at J; junction bases unmatched: 8. The germline V gene has CDR1 SGHAT and CDR2 FQNNGV. The CDR3 has 16 residues.